This T cell receptor (beta chain) was sequenced for a study of CD8 T cells in Susac syndrome. V dropped 2 bases and J dropped 0 bases, with 20 bases sitting between them. This CDR3 contains 18 residues. Looked up from germline, CDR1 is GTSNPN and CDR2 is SVGIG (reference sequence). A quantity of roughly 0.5 to 1 ug RNA underwent reverse transcription using random hexamers. TCRdb fed the immunoSEQ multiplex PCR reads into MiXCR, producing one record per CDR3 protein. The sample includes 150,000 to 200,000 distinct CDR3 sequences, roughly 94% of them seen just once. The chain has TRBV30 and TRBJ2-1; D ambiguous. The sample taken for sequencing was CD4+ T cells from PBMCs. The sequence came from a human donor with multiple sclerosis. The CDR3 nucleotides read TGTGCCTGGAGTAGACCCGGCTCGGGCTGGAGCTCCTACAATGAGCAGTTCTTC. Protein product: CAWSRPGSGWSSYNEQFF.